The 11 T cell receptor beta chains presented below share a single source sample, sequenced in a study of T cell responses to AZD1222 COVID-19 vaccine (dated by TCRdb to 2020 to 2023). According to the study, the label for this sample's time point signals: baseline before first vaccination. To prepare the library, the immunoSEQ multiplex PCR assay was applied. TCRdb took this table from immuneACCESS and kept in-frame rearrangements with V and J called. Such tables lack part of the clones; where checked against another copy, unresolved V genes explain under half of the gap, and the rest is unexplained. Recorded for this sample are 95,000 to 150,000 clones; roughly nine tenths of them occurred a single time. Approximately 1.7% of the sample is in the top ten clones. Specimen: peripheral blood, collected on day 0 of AZD1222 vaccination. Source of these receptors: an adult in good health.

The chain couples TRBV28 to TRBJ1-2; possibly TRBD1 for D (6 bases). The CDR3 extends over 14 amino acids. Trimming took off 5 bases at V and 6 bases at J, with 16 bases between the two ends. Germline-derived CDR1 and CDR2 are MDHEN and SYDVKM. CDR3 nucleotide sequence: TGTGCCAGCAGTCAAGGGCAGGGGAGGAATGGCTACACCTTC. This translates into CASSQGQGRNGYTF.

V is TRBV5-6 and J is TRBJ1-2; D gene uncertain. CDR3 length equals 14 residues. Per germline, CDR1 SGHDT and CDR2 YYEEEE. V was clipped by 6 bases and J by 0 bases, with 12 bases between them. The CDR3 reads CASMLGLTNYGYTF. The CDR3, as DNA: TGTGCCAGCATGTTGGGTTTGACTAACTATGGCTACACCTTC.

The V and J genes are TRBV9 and TRBJ2-3; a weak D match, TRBD2 (5 bases). Trimming removed 0 bases from V and 6 bases from J, with 11 bases in between. In germline, CDR1 is SGDLS, CDR2 YYNGEE. This CDR3 contains 14 residues. The CDR3 coding sequence is TGTGCCAGCAGCGTAGCTACGGGGTGGGATACGCAGTATTTT. It specifies CASSVATGWDTQYF. The whole variable domain, filled in from reference TRBV9 and TRBJ2-3, reads DSGVTQTPKHLITATGQRVTLRCSPRSGDLSVYWYQQSLDQGLQFLIQYYNGEERAKGNILERFSAQQFPDLHSELNLSSLELGDSALYFCASSVATGWDTQYFGPGTRLTVL.

The chain recombines TRBV7-9 with TRBJ1-1, with D possibly being TRBD1 (5 bases). Deletions cut 7 bases from V and 0 bases from J, with 12 bases between. The CDR3 has 14 residues. Germline CDR1 SEHNR, CDR2 FQNEAQ (reference sequence). The CDR3 bases are TGTGCCAGCACCCCCCCGACAGTGAACACTGAAGCTTTCTTT. It specifies CASTPPTVNTEAFF.

V is TRBV5-1 and J is TRBJ1-1; D call uncertain. The length of the CDR3 is 14 residues. Germline CDR1 reads SGHRS; CDR2 reads YFSETQ. V lost 0 bases and J lost 2, with 8 bases in between. The CDR3 region is CASSLANGNTEAFF. The CDR3 DNA reads as TGCGCCAGCAGCTTGGCCAACGGTAACACTGAAGCTTTCTTT.

The chain uses TRBV5-5 and TRBJ1-4; 10 bases line up with TRBD1. Germline V gene data show CDR1 as SGHKS and CDR2 as YYEKEE (reference sequence). Trimming removed 4 bases from V and 7 bases from J; junction bases left unmatched: 7. CDR3 length equals 15 residues. DNA of the CDR3: TGTGCCAGCAGCATCCGACAGGGGGCTAGTGAAAAACTGTTTTTT. Translation: CASSIRQGASEKLFF.

This chain joins TRBV5-1 and TRBJ2-7; 12 bases are a match to TRBD1. With 4 bases clipped from V and 4 bases from J, the junction kept 6 bases outside the gene matches. The germline V gene encodes CDR1 SGHRS and CDR2 YFSETQ. This CDR3 has 15 amino acids. The CDR3 region is CASSVGTGGVYEQYF. DNA for the CDR3: TGCGCCAGCAGCGTTGGGACAGGGGGCGTATACGAGCAGTACTTC.

The chain recombines TRBV19 with TRBJ1-1, with 10 nucleotides matching TRBD1. V trimming: 6 bases; J trimming: 8 bases; junction bases outside the gene matches: 3. The CDR3 covers 12 residues. Germline V gives CDR1 LNHDA, CDR2 SQIVND (reference sequence). The CDR3, as DNA: TGTGCCAGTAGCAGGGACAGGGGCGAAGCTTTCTTT. Translating it yields CASSRDRGEAFF.

The V call is TRBV19, the J call TRBJ1-5; 10 bases line up with TRBD1. The CDR3 covers 15 residues. Looked up from germline, CDR1 is LNHDA and CDR2 is SQIVND (reference sequence). V gave up 3 bases and J gave up 2 bases; unmatched junction bases: 1. CDR3 residues: CASSMGQGRNQPQHF. The CDR3 DNA follows: TGTGCCAGTAGTATGGGACAGGGGCGCAATCAGCCCCAGCATTTT.

The gene calls are TRBV5-1 and TRBJ2-5; 10 bases match TRBD2. J lost 2 bases, V lost 3 bases, and 4 bases had no gene match. The CDR3 is 15 amino acids. Germline assignment: CDR1 SGHRS and CDR2 YFSETQ. The chain's CDR3 is CASSSGTSEQETQYF. Here the CDR3 DNA reads TGCGCCAGCAGCTCCGGGACTAGCGAACAAGAGACCCAGTACTTC.

The V call is TRBV9, the J call TRBJ2-3; maybe TRBD2 (7 bases). The CDR3 totals 17 residues. Trimming cost V 0 bases and J 3 bases, with 17 bases left between them. In germline, CDR1 is SGDLS, CDR2 YYNGEE. Here the CDR3 reads CASSVAPWGGQTDTQYF. In nucleotides, the CDR3 is TGTGCCAGCAGCGTAGCTCCGTGGGGGGGCCAAACAGATACGCAGTATTTT. The full variable domain, completed using reference TRBV9 and TRBJ2-3, is DSGVTQTPKHLITATGQRVTLRCSPRSGDLSVYWYQQSLDQGLQFLIQYYNGEERAKGNILERFSAQQFPDLHSELNLSSLELGDSALYFCASSVAPWGGQTDTQYFGPGTRLTVL.